The 15 T cell receptor beta chains in this list originate from one sample, sequenced in a study of cytomegalovirus exposure and HLA in healthy donors. With 60 Vbeta and 13 Jbeta primers, the PCR was carried out. Assay: immunoSEQ multiplex PCR; the TCRdb copy retains only in-frame clones and omits some. This sample has approximately 170,000 clones; 60% to 85% occur once, and the top ten carry around 7%. The sample was PBMCs. The origin of the receptors is a woman aged 40 to 49 in good health and CMV-seropositive.

V gene TRBV5-1 combines with J gene TRBJ1-4; 7 bases align to TRBD1. V lost 4 bases to trimming and J lost 8 bases; unmatched junction nucleotides: 8. Germline CDR1 is SGHRS and CDR2 is YFSETQ. The CDR3 consists of 14 residues. The CDR3 nucleotides read TGCGCCAGCAGCGACGGACAGGATGGAGAAAAACTGTTTTTT. This sequence encodes CASSDGQDGEKLFF.

The V call is TRBV6-6, the J call TRBJ1-5; D gene uncertain. CDR1 and CDR2 from the germline V gene are MNHNY and SVGAGI (reference sequence). V gave up 2 bases and J gave up 0 bases, with 8 bases separating them. CDR3 size: 15 residues. In nucleotides, the CDR3 is TGTGCCAGCAGTTACGGTCAGTATAGCAATCAGCCCCAGCATTTT. Translated: CASSYGQYSNQPQHF.

The chain carries TRBV10-1 and TRBJ2-7, with 7 bases matching TRBD1. The CDR3 runs 14 residues. Germline trimming cut 9 bases from V and 7 bases from J; bases unmatched to any gene: 15. CDR1 is WNHNN, CDR2 SYGVQD, per germline (reference sequence). The CDR3 DNA follows: TGCGCCAGGAAGAACAGGGGCAGGGGACGGGAGCAGTACTTC. This translates into CARKNRGRGREQYF.

V gene TRBV7-8 combines with J gene TRBJ1-1; D not resolved. Trimming shortened V by 4 bases and J by 11 bases, and 11 bases separated the two germline ends. Germline loops: CDR1 SGHVS, CDR2 FQNEAQ. The CDR3 runs 11 residues. CDR3 DNA: TGTGCCAGCAGCTCAGGACGGGAGGCTTTCTTT. Its protein product is CASSSGREAFF.

This clone was recorded a few times. The chain's CDR3 is CASSWTGAINQPQHF. CDR3 in DNA: TGTGCCAGCAGTTGGACAGGCGCTATCAATCAGCCCCAGCATTTT. V usage is TRBV6-5 and J usage is TRBJ1-5, with TRBD1 identical over 7 bases. Trimming removed 4 bases from V and 3 bases from J; junction bases left unmatched: 6. CDR3 length: 15 residues. Germline CDR1 and CDR2: MNHEY and SVGAGI.

The chain employs TRBV7-9 and TRBJ1-3; D is unclear. The V end was cut by 1 base, the J end by 1 base, with 8 bases between. Germline CDR1 reads SEHNR; CDR2 reads FQNEAQ (reference sequence). CDR3 length: 15 residues. In DNA, the CDR3 is TGTGCCAGCAGCTTAGATGCAGTATCTGGAAACACCATATATTTT. The encoded protein is CASSLDAVSGNTIYF.

CDR3 region: CASSQDFPFREKDGYTF. As DNA, the CDR3 is TGCGCCAGCAGCCAAGATTTCCCATTCCGCGAGAAAGATGGCTACACCTTC. The V gene is TRBV4-1, the J gene TRBJ1-2, with D unclear. The CDR3 sequence is 17 residues long. Germline loops: CDR1 MGHRA, CDR2 YSYEKL. Trimming took 0 bases from V and 6 from J, leaving 20 bases between them.

This sequence joins TRBV6-1 and TRBJ1-5; D is perhaps TRBD1 (5 bases). Germline CDR1 is MNHNS and CDR2 is SASEGT. V lost 6 bases and J lost 5, with 14 bases in between. This CDR3 is built from 14 residues. The CDR3 coding sequence is TGTGCCAGCAGGGAGACAACAGGATATCAGCCCCAGCATTTT. This sequence encodes CASRETTGYQPQHF.

This clone was counted between two and nine times. The V gene is TRBV5-1, the J gene TRBJ2-6; D gene uncertain. Germline V CDR1 and CDR2: SGHRS, YFSETQ. Trimming pared 1 base from V and 2 bases from J, leaving 4 bases between. CDR3 length: 14 amino acids. DNA of the CDR3: TGCGCCAGCAGCTTGACAGCTGGGGCCAACGTCCTGACTTTC. Its translation is CASSLTAGANVLTF.

The chain combines TRBV6-6 with TRBJ1-2; D call uncertain. Germline-derived CDR1 and CDR2 are MNHNY and SVGAGI (reference sequence). The germline V and J ends were trimmed by 0 bases and 6 bases, with 14 bases remaining between them. The CDR3 totals 15 residues. The CDR3 protein is CASSYSKYSPDGYTF. DNA for the CDR3: TGTGCCAGCAGTTACTCGAAATACAGTCCGGATGGCTACACCTTC.

This clone was seen just once. Other nucleotide sequences in the sample specify the same CDR3. The CDR3 nucleotides are TGTGCCAGCTCACCACGGGACAAGAACACTGAAGCTTTCTTT. It yields the protein CASSPRDKNTEAFF. This rearrangement joins TRBV18 to TRBJ1-1; perhaps TRBD1 as D (6 bases). V was cut by 1 base and J by 1 base, with 7 bases left in between. The CDR3 consists of 14 residues. Per germline, CDR1 KGHSH and CDR2 LQKENI.

The chain carries TRBV7-3 and TRBJ2-3, with D possibly being TRBD2 (5 bases). V dropped 4 bases and J dropped 2 bases, with 7 bases sitting between them. The length of the CDR3 is 13 residues. Per the germline V gene, CDR1 is SGHTA and CDR2 is FQGTGA. For the CDR3, the DNA is TGTGCCAGCAGCTCCGACTACACAGATACGCAGTATTTT. This translates into CASSSDYTDTQYF.

This CDR3 is CASSFKAGGRETQYF. In nucleotides, the CDR3 is TGTGCCAGCAGCTTCAAGGCTGGGGGCCGAGAGACCCAGTACTTC. The chain is built from TRBV5-4 and TRBJ2-5; possibly TRBD1 for D (6 bases). The V gene lost 2 bases and the J gene lost 4 bases, with 15 bases spanning the gap. Germline V CDR1 and CDR2: SGHNT, YYREEE (reference sequence). The CDR3 extends over 15 amino acids.

The chain links TRBV12-5 to TRBJ1-1, with 10 bases fitting TRBD1. CDR1 and CDR2 (germline): LGHNT, FRNRAP. V lost 6 bases and J lost 1; bases outside the gene matches: 8. CDR3 size: 16 residues. CDR3 amino acids: CASGRGTGATNTEAFF. CDR3 sequence (DNA): TGTGCTAGTGGCAGAGGGACAGGGGCGACGAACACTGAAGCTTTCTTT.

This clone was observed once. The rearrangement links TRBV28 to TRBJ2-1; 11 positions agree with TRBD2. Trimming cost V 6 bases and J 5 bases; bases outside gene matches: 9. Germline V CDR1 and CDR2: MDHEN, SYDVKM. CDR3 length equals 16 residues. The CDR3 spells CASSLAGGNENNEQFF. The CDR3 nucleotides read TGTGCCAGCAGCCTAGCGGGAGGAAACGAAAACAATGAGCAGTTCTTC.